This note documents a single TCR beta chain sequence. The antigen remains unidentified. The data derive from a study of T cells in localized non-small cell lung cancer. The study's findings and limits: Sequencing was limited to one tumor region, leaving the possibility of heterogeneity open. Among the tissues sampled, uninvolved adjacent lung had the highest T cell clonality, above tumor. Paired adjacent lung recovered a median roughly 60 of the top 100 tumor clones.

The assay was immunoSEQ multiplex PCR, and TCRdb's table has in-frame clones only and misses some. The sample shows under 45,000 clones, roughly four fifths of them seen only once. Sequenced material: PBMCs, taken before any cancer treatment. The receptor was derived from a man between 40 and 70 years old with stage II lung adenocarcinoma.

CDR3 DNA sequence: TGCGCCAGCAGCTTGGATGGGGGGTCTAGCGGGAGATCCTACAATGAGCAGTTCTTC. Its protein is CASSLDGGSSGRSYNEQFF. The chain recombines TRBV5-1 with TRBJ2-1; 10 bases are shared with TRBD2. This CDR3 region has 19 residues. CDR1 and CDR2 from the germline V gene are SGHRS and YFSETQ. V was pared by 0 bases and J by 1 base, with 10 bases of the junction left unmatched.